This is a list of T cell receptor beta chains from one sample in a study of blood T cells in healthy people across ages. One entry per CDR3 protein results from TCRdb running MiXCR on the 5' RACE reads. The data show 600,000 to 650,000 distinct CDR3 sequences, with 58% seen just once and over 30% held by the top ten. Sequences were obtained from blood. The receptors here all came from a man aged 55-75 years in good health. Both conserved end residues are part of each CDR3. D genes are given only for firm matches. Only part of the rows carry a size: once, few, many, or a class if the clone is expanded.

v_call: TRBV3-1; j_call: TRBJ1-2; clone_size: .; d_call: .; cdr3_aa: CASSQQGAAAHYGYTF; cdr3_nt: TGTGCCAGCAGCCAACAGGGAGCCGCGGCCCACTATGGCTACACCTTC
v_call: TRBV20-1; j_call: TRBJ2-5; clone_size: .; d_call: TRBD2; cdr3_aa: CSARKRGGGETQYF; cdr3_nt: TGCAGTGCTAGAAAGCGGGGGGGCGGGGAGACCCAGTACTTC
v_call: TRBV3-1; j_call: TRBJ1-5; clone_size: .; d_call: .; cdr3_aa: CASSQDSVRGQPQHF; cdr3_nt: TGTGCCAGCAGCCAAGATAGCGTCAGGGGTCAGCCCCAGCATTTT
v_call: TRBV5-5; j_call: TRBJ2-5; clone_size: few; d_call: .; cdr3_aa: CASSLDWGGETQYF; cdr3_nt: TGTGCCAGCAGCTTGGATTGGGGTGGGGAGACCCAGTACTTC
v_call: TRBV24-1; j_call: TRBJ2-5; clone_size: .; d_call: .; cdr3_aa: CATSEAGRPAQETQYF; cdr3_nt: TGTGCCACCAGTGAGGCGGGGCGCCCTGCACAAGAGACCCAGTACTTC
v_call: TRBV20-1; j_call: TRBJ1-5; clone_size: few; d_call: .; cdr3_aa: CSARPDLGGGQPQHF; cdr3_nt: TGCAGTGCTAGACCTGACCTCGGGGGGGGTCAGCCCCAGCATTTT
v_call: TRBV7-9; j_call: TRBJ1-6; clone_size: .; d_call: .; cdr3_aa: CASSPDGDSPLHF; cdr3_nt: TGTGCCAGCAGCCCTGATGGGGATTCACCCCTCCACTTT
v_call: TRBV5-1; j_call: TRBJ2-3; clone_size: .; d_call: .; cdr3_aa: CASTNWGGDTQYF; cdr3_nt: TGCGCCAGCACCAACTGGGGCGGGGATACGCAGTATTTT
v_call: TRBV6-2/TRBV6-3; j_call: TRBJ1-4; clone_size: few; d_call: .; cdr3_aa: CASSYWGDQLFF; cdr3_nt: TGTGCCAGCAGTTACTGGGGGGACCAACTGTTTTTT
v_call: TRBV7-9; j_call: TRBJ2-3; clone_size: .; d_call: .; cdr3_aa: CASSLPTIGESNTQYF; cdr3_nt: TGTGCCAGCAGCTTACCCACTATAGGGGAGAGTAATACGCAGTATTTT
v_call: TRBV3-1; j_call: TRBJ2-1; clone_size: .; d_call: TRBD2; cdr3_aa: CASSQEGRGAQFF; cdr3_nt: TGTGCCAGCAGCCAAGAGGGGCGGGGGGCGCAGTTCTTC
v_call: TRBV29-1; j_call: TRBJ2-5; clone_size: few; d_call: .; cdr3_aa: CSVGEVETQYF; cdr3_nt: TGCAGCGTTGGGGAGGTAGAGACCCAGTACTTC
v_call: TRBV7-2; j_call: TRBJ2-7; clone_size: .; d_call: .; cdr3_aa: CASSLGSVPYEQYF; cdr3_nt: TGTGCCAGCAGCTTAGGTAGCGTACCCTACGAGCAGTACTTC
v_call: TRBV7-9; j_call: TRBJ2-2; clone_size: .; d_call: .; cdr3_aa: CASSYEYTGELFF; cdr3_nt: TGTGCCAGCAGCTATGAGTACACCGGGGAGCTGTTTTTT
v_call: TRBV29-1; j_call: TRBJ1-2; clone_size: .; d_call: TRBD1; cdr3_aa: CSAGQPGGPTYGYTF; cdr3_nt: TGCAGCGCGGGACAACCAGGGGGCCCTACCTATGGCTACACCTTC
v_call: TRBV20-1; j_call: TRBJ2-7; clone_size: .; d_call: .; cdr3_aa: CSASTGRYEQYF; cdr3_nt: TGCAGTGCTAGCACGGGGAGGTACGAGCAGTACTTC
v_call: TRBV29-1; j_call: TRBJ2-1; clone_size: .; d_call: .; cdr3_aa: CSVKHRINEQFF; cdr3_nt: TGCAGCGTTAAGCACCGGATCAATGAGCAGTTCTTC
v_call: TRBV2; j_call: TRBJ2-7; clone_size: .; d_call: .; cdr3_aa: CASRRGAGYEQYF; cdr3_nt: TGTGCCAGCAGACGGGGGGCCGGGTACGAGCAGTACTTC
v_call: TRBV3-1; j_call: TRBJ2-4; clone_size: .; d_call: TRBD1; cdr3_aa: CASSNRQGRYF; cdr3_nt: TGTGCCAGCAGCAACAGACAGGGGCGGTACTTC
v_call: TRBV29-1; j_call: TRBJ1-2; clone_size: many; d_call: TRBD1; cdr3_aa: CSVGQGVDYGYTF; cdr3_nt: TGCAGCGTTGGACAGGGGGTCGACTATGGCTACACCTTC
v_call: TRBV4-3; j_call: TRBJ2-1; clone_size: few; d_call: TRBD1; cdr3_aa: CASSYGTGGGEQFF; cdr3_nt: TGCGCCAGCAGCTATGGGACAGGGGGCGGTGAGCAGTTCTTC
v_call: TRBV9; j_call: TRBJ2-3; clone_size: .; d_call: TRBD2; cdr3_aa: CASSVVLAASTDTQYF; cdr3_nt: TGTGCCAGCAGCGTGGTTCTAGCGGCATCCACAGATACGCAGTATTTT
v_call: TRBV10-3; j_call: TRBJ2-4; clone_size: .; d_call: .; cdr3_aa: CAISESWAAKNIQYF; cdr3_nt: TGTGCCATCAGTGAGTCCTGGGCAGCCAAAAACATTCAGTACTTC
v_call: TRBV6-1; j_call: TRBJ2-1; clone_size: .; d_call: TRBD1; cdr3_aa: CASSESPGTAEFF; cdr3_nt: TGTGCCAGCAGTGAATCTCCGGGGACAGCGGAGTTCTTC
v_call: TRBV7-9; j_call: TRBJ2-1; clone_size: .; d_call: .; cdr3_aa: CASSPVGWLQFF; cdr3_nt: TGTGCCAGCAGCCCTGTTGGGTGGTTGCAGTTCTTC
v_call: TRBV7-6; j_call: TRBJ2-1; clone_size: .; d_call: TRBD1; cdr3_aa: CASSLALGQGKFF; cdr3_nt: TGTGCCAGCAGCTTAGCGCTGGGACAGGGAAAGTTCTTC
v_call: TRBV28; j_call: TRBJ2-7; clone_size: .; d_call: .; cdr3_aa: CASSMTPSYEQYF; cdr3_nt: TGTGCCAGCAGTATGACTCCCTCCTACGAGCAGTACTTC
v_call: TRBV20-1; j_call: TRBJ2-7; clone_size: .; d_call: .; cdr3_aa: CSASGSGYEQYF; cdr3_nt: TGCAGTGCTAGCGGTTCGGGGTACGAGCAGTACTTC
v_call: TRBV20-1; j_call: TRBJ1-1; clone_size: .; d_call: .; cdr3_aa: CSARTEYTEAFF; cdr3_nt: TGCAGTGCTAGAACAGAATACACTGAAGCTTTCTTT
v_call: TRBV7-2; j_call: TRBJ2-1; clone_size: .; d_call: TRBD1; cdr3_aa: CASSLSGQSYNEQFF; cdr3_nt: TGTGCCAGCAGTTTATCGGGACAGTCCTACAATGAGCAGTTCTTC
v_call: TRBV5-6; j_call: TRBJ2-1; clone_size: .; d_call: TRBD2; cdr3_aa: CASSRDYSYNEQFF; cdr3_nt: TGTGCCAGCAGCCGGGACTACTCTTACAATGAGCAGTTCTTC
v_call: TRBV3-1; j_call: TRBJ1-4; clone_size: .; d_call: TRBD1; cdr3_aa: CASSQDFRAGGEKLFF; cdr3_nt: TGTGCCAGCAGCCAAGATTTTAGGGCAGGGGGCGAAAAACTGTTTTTT
v_call: TRBV12-3/TRBV12-4; j_call: TRBJ2-1; clone_size: .; d_call: TRBD2; cdr3_aa: CASSLSGGAGKEQFF; cdr3_nt: TGTGCCAGCAGTTTAAGCGGGGGGGCAGGCAAAGAGCAGTTCTTC
v_call: TRBV5-1; j_call: TRBJ1-1; clone_size: .; d_call: TRBD1; cdr3_aa: CASSPTGDRGLSSEAFF; cdr3_nt: TGCGCCAGCAGCCCGACGGGGGACAGGGGGCTCTCTTCTGAAGCTTTCTTT
v_call: TRBV20-1; j_call: TRBJ2-5; clone_size: .; d_call: .; cdr3_aa: CSARDPSRGGAGETQYF; cdr3_nt: TGCAGTGCTAGAGACCCCTCCCGTGGGGGGGCAGGTGAGACCCAGTACTTC
v_call: TRBV29-1; j_call: TRBJ2-3; clone_size: few; d_call: TRBD2; cdr3_aa: CSVGGGERDTQYF; cdr3_nt: TGCAGCGTTGGGGGAGGGGAGAGAGATACGCAGTATTTT
v_call: TRBV12-3/TRBV12-4; j_call: TRBJ2-5; clone_size: .; d_call: TRBD1; cdr3_aa: CASTPGTGVETQYF; cdr3_nt: TGTGCCAGCACCCCCGGGACAGGGGTAGAGACCCAGTACTTC
v_call: TRBV29-1; j_call: TRBJ1-2; clone_size: .; d_call: .; cdr3_aa: CSVDPGFGYTF; cdr3_nt: TGCAGCGTTGATCCGGGGTTTGGCTACACCTTC
v_call: TRBV28; j_call: TRBJ2-3; clone_size: .; d_call: TRBD1; cdr3_aa: CASSTSRQGGTDTQYF; cdr3_nt: TGTGCCAGCAGCACGTCTCGACAGGGTGGGACAGATACGCAGTATTTT
v_call: TRBV6-5; j_call: TRBJ1-1; clone_size: .; d_call: TRBD1; cdr3_aa: CASSYGWAGGNTEAFF; cdr3_nt: TGTGCCAGCAGTTACGGGTGGGCAGGGGGTAACACTGAAGCTTTCTTT
v_call: TRBV7-6; j_call: TRBJ2-5; clone_size: .; d_call: .; cdr3_aa: CASSQSPATETQYF; cdr3_nt: TGTGCCAGCAGCCAATCCCCAGCGACGGAGACCCAGTACTTC
v_call: TRBV12-3/TRBV12-4; j_call: TRBJ2-5; clone_size: .; d_call: .; cdr3_aa: CASSSGDGGQETQYF; cdr3_nt: TGTGCCAGCAGTTCTGGGGATGGGGGACAAGAGACCCAGTACTTC
v_call: TRBV20-1; j_call: TRBJ1-6; clone_size: .; d_call: .; cdr3_aa: CSARPRSNSPLHF; cdr3_nt: TGCAGTGCTAGACCCCGGAGTAATTCACCCCTCCACTTT
v_call: TRBV2; j_call: TRBJ2-1; clone_size: .; d_call: .; cdr3_aa: CASRGAHNEQFF; cdr3_nt: TGTGCCAGCAGGGGTGCTCACAATGAGCAGTTCTTC
v_call: TRBV29-1; j_call: TRBJ1-1; clone_size: once; d_call: .; cdr3_aa: CSGEGASNTEAFF; cdr3_nt: TGCAGCGGCGAAGGGGCGTCGAACACTGAAGCTTTCTTT
v_call: TRBV15; j_call: TRBJ2-7; clone_size: .; d_call: .; cdr3_aa: CATSRRRSSYEQYF; cdr3_nt: TGTGCCACCAGCAGACGACGGAGCTCCTACGAGCAGTACTTC
v_call: TRBV6-5; j_call: TRBJ2-7; clone_size: few; d_call: TRBD1; cdr3_aa: CASSYPGQSYEQYF; cdr3_nt: TGTGCCAGCAGTTACCCGGGACAGTCCTACGAGCAGTACTTC
v_call: TRBV10-3; j_call: TRBJ1-1; clone_size: .; d_call: .; cdr3_aa: CAIKSDSMNTEAFF; cdr3_nt: TGTGCCATCAAATCGGACAGCATGAACACTGAAGCTTTCTTT